This T cell receptor (beta chain) emerged from a study of blood T cells in healthy people across ages. Study details: Capturing about one barcoded beta molecule per two T cells was achieved by template switching.

Alongside a J-beta primer mix, a sample-barcoded 5' primer served in a second PCR lasting 7 to 11 cycles. TCRdb ran MiXCR on the 5' RACE reads and lists one entry per CDR3 protein. The sample holds approximately 490,000 distinct CDR3 sequences, approximately 25% seen once. Of note for this clonotype: Its antigen is not identified.

Study-wide results and caveats: Possibly, changes in expanded clonotypes were confounded because donor CMV status was unknown.

Germline V CDR1 and CDR2: DFQATT, SNEGSKA (reference sequence). The CDR3 contains 15 residues. Trimming took 3 bases from V and 5 from J; bases not matched to a gene: 9. This sample was shared with a second study, whose subject was T cells of mothers and their children. That report adds: With the M1S primer of the second PCR, sample barcodes and 2-4 random nucleotides were added.

The sequenced sample was blood. This TCR derives from a boy between 10 and 17 years old in good health. This sequence joins TRBV20-1 and TRBJ2-5, with 10 bases identical to TRBD2. The chain's CDR3 is CSARRTSGRGETQYF. CDR3 nucleotide sequence: TGCAGTGCTAGGAGGACTAGCGGTCGTGGGGAGACCCAGTACTTC.